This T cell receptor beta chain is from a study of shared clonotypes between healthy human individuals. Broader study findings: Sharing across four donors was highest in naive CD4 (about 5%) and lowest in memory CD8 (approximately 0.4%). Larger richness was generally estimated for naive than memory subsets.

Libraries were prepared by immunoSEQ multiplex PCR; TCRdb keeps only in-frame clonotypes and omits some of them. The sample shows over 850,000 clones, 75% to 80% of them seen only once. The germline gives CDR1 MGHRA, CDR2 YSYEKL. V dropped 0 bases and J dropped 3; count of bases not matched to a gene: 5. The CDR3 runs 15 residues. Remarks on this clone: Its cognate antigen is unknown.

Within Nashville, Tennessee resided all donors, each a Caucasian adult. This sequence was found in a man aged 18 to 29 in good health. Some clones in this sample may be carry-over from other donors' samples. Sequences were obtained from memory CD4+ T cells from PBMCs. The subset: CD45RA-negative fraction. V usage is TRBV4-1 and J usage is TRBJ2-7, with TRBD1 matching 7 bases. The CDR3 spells CASSQDPTGYYEQYF. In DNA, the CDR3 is TGCGCCAGCAGCCAAGATCCGACAGGGTACTACGAGCAGTACTTC.